This passage covers 10 T cell receptor beta chains from one sample sequenced in a study of OX40 agonist ivuxolimab in advanced cancers. Here immunoSEQ multiplex PCR was the method, and the copy in TCRdb shows in-frame clones only, minus some. The sample contains about 25,000 clones, just over 85% of which appear only once. This sample comprised CD4+ or CD8+ T cells sorted from blood, obtained in a trial of the OX40 agonist ivuxolimab. Receptors were obtained from an adult with an advanced solid tumor such as melanoma, head and neck, liver or kidney cancer.

The V gene is TRBV13, the J gene TRBJ2-1; D remains unclear. The germline V and J ends were trimmed by 5 bases and 7 bases, with 9 bases remaining between them. Germline V gives CDR1 PRHDT, CDR2 FYEKMQ (reference sequence). The CDR3 runs 12 residues. The CDR3 region is CASSLTRNEQFF. Here the CDR3 DNA reads TGTGCCAGCAGCCTGACCCGAAATGAGCAGTTCTTC. The full variable domain, in which reference TRBV13 and TRBJ2-1 provide the parts outside the CDR3, is AAGVIQSPRHLIKEKRETATLKCYPIPRHDTVYWYQQGPGQDPQFLISFYEKMQSDKGSIPDRFSAQQFSDYHSELNMSSLELGDSALYFCASSLTRNEQFFGPGTRLTVL.

This clone was seen only once. The chain links TRBV29-1 to TRBJ1-1, with D unresolved. This CDR3 has 17 amino acids. Trimming pared 1 base from V and 3 bases from J, leaving 21 bases between. Looked up from germline, CDR1 is SQVTM and CDR2 is ANQGSEA. As DNA, the CDR3 is TGCAGCGTTGAAGTGGGCGACCTAAAACGAGGGTACACTGAAGCTTTCTTT. Its translation: CSVEVGDLKRGYTEAFF.

The chain employs TRBV29-1 and TRBJ1-1; a weak D match, TRBD1 (5 bases). The CDR3 runs 12 residues. Germline V gene data show CDR1 as SQVTM and CDR2 as ANQGSEA. Trimming took 4 bases from V and 2 from J, leaving 8 bases between them. CDR3 residues: CSVVTGNTEAFF. The CDR3 DNA follows: TGCAGCGTTGTAACAGGCAACACTGAAGCTTTCTTT.

The chain employs TRBV2 and TRBJ2-5; TRBD2 aligns across 14 bases. From germline, CDR1 is SNHLY and CDR2 FYNNEI. The CDR3 is 16 amino acids. Trimming at V came to 4 bases and at J to 6 bases, leaving 7 bases not matched to a gene. CDR3 protein: CASSAGTSGRLKTQYF. The CDR3, as DNA: TGTGCCAGCAGTGCCGGGACTAGCGGGAGATTGAAGACCCAGTACTTC.

By share, this clone ranks as medium-sized (0.01 to 0.1%). The CDR3 DNA reads as TGCGCCAGCAGAGGACTAGCGGGAAGCGAGCAGTACTTC. The encoded protein is CASRGLAGSEQYF. The chain joins TRBV10-1 to TRBJ2-7; 12 bases are shared with TRBD2. The CDR3 runs to 13 residues. The germline CDR1 and CDR2 sequences are WNHNN and SYGVQD (reference sequence). With 6 bases clipped from V and 6 bases from J, the junction kept 3 bases outside the gene matches.

The CDR3 loop is CASSLGRTGELFF. In nucleotides, the CDR3 is TGTGCCAGCAGTTTGGGACGGACCGGGGAGCTGTTTTTT. The V and J genes are TRBV27 and TRBJ2-2; the D call may be TRBD1 or TRBD2 (5 bases each). Germline-derived CDR1 and CDR2 are MNHEY and SMNVEV (reference sequence). V lost 3 bases and J 5 bases, leaving 7 bases between the germline ends. The CDR3 covers 13 residues.

V and J are TRBV7-3 and TRBJ1-4; D is possibly TRBD1 (6 bases). The CDR3 has 17 residues. Trimming took 5 bases from V and 6 from J, leaving 22 bases between them. In germline, CDR1 is SGHTA, CDR2 FQGTGA. The CDR3 nucleotides read TGTGCCAGCAGCCACAGGGATTTCCCAGAGAGGGATGAAAAACTGTTTTTT. Its translation is CASSHRDFPERDEKLFF. The variable domain in full, with the rest retrieved from reference TRBV7-3 and TRBJ1-4, is GAGVSQTPSNKVTEKGKYVELRCDPISGHTALYWYRQSLGQGPEFLIYFQGTGAADDSGLPNDRFFAVRPEGSVSTLKIQRTERGDSAVYLCASSHRDFPERDEKLFFGSGTQLSVL.

This clone was seen only a few times. The genes are TRBV28 and TRBJ2-7; D ambiguous. Per germline, CDR1 MDHEN and CDR2 SYDVKM. This CDR3 spans 14 amino acids. The germline V and J ends were trimmed by 3 bases and 2 bases, with 11 bases remaining between them. CDR3 coding DNA: TGTGCCAGCAGTTTTATCCAGCCTCCCTACGAGCAGTACTTC. This sequence encodes CASSFIQPPYEQYF. Filled out from reference TRBV28 and TRBJ2-7, the complete variable domain reads DVKVTQSSRYLVKRTGEKVFLECVQDMDHENMFWYRQDPGLGLRLIYFSYDVKMKEKGDIPEGYSVSREKKERFSLILESASTNQTSMYLCASSFIQPPYEQYFGPGTRLTVT.

The gene calls are TRBV27 and TRBJ2-5, with 8 positions matching TRBD1. The junction had 6 bases not matched to a gene; V was cut back by 2 bases and J by 4 bases. The CDR3 runs 15 residues. Germline V gene sequence: CDR1 MNHEY, CDR2 SMNVEV (reference sequence). CDR3 sequence reads: CASSLGPGGVETQYF. In DNA form, the CDR3 reads TGTGCCAGCAGTTTAGGTCCAGGGGGCGTAGAGACCCAGTACTTC.

This clone was recorded once. The J gene is TRBJ2-7, the V gene TRBV4-2; 9 bases align to TRBD2. CDR3 size: 13 residues. Germline values: CDR1 LGHNA, CDR2 YNFKEQ. Unmatched junction bases numbered 2, after V lost 1 base and J lost 7 bases. CDR3: CASSQGTSEEQYF. In DNA form, the CDR3 reads TGTGCCAGCAGCCAAGGGACTAGCGAGGAGCAGTACTTC.